Listed below are T cell receptor beta chains from one sample, sequenced in a study of CD8 T cells in Susac syndrome. TCRdb re-called the immunoSEQ multiplex PCR reads through MiXCR, storing one row per CDR3 protein. The sample carries about 150,000 distinct CDR3 sequences, around 95% recorded once. The sample comprised CD8+ T cells from PBMCs. The receptor set was obtained from a human donor with multiple sclerosis. CDR3s include the opening cysteine and the closing phenylalanine or tryptophan. The D gene is left open where the match is weak.

j_call: TRBJ1-5
d_call: .
v_call: TRBV9
cdr3_aa: CASSESSNQPQHF

j_call: TRBJ1-2
d_call: .
v_call: TRBV7-9
cdr3_aa: CASSLSGKDGYTF

j_call: TRBJ2-7
d_call: .
v_call: TRBV25-1
cdr3_aa: CASSVRTGIGYEQYF

j_call: TRBJ2-1
d_call: TRBD2
v_call: TRBV19
cdr3_aa: CASSIFKRTSGDEQFF

j_call: TRBJ2-1
d_call: TRBD2
v_call: TRBV11-2
cdr3_aa: CASSLGGASPNEQFF

j_call: TRBJ2-5
d_call: .
v_call: TRBV18
cdr3_aa: CASSLRPGGGTKETQYF

j_call: TRBJ1-2
d_call: .
v_call: TRBV12-3/TRBV12-4
cdr3_aa: CASSPDSDSNYGYTF

j_call: TRBJ1-5
d_call: .
v_call: TRBV19
cdr3_aa: CASKPGWNQPQHF

j_call: TRBJ2-5
d_call: .
v_call: TRBV13
cdr3_aa: CASSPRGVEETQYF

j_call: TRBJ2-3
d_call: .
v_call: TRBV7-9
cdr3_aa: CASSSSPATQYF

j_call: TRBJ1-2
d_call: .
v_call: TRBV3-1
cdr3_aa: CASSQLSRRDYGYTF

j_call: TRBJ1-5
d_call: .
v_call: TRBV9
cdr3_aa: CASSVGTDRIEPQHF

j_call: TRBJ2-1
d_call: TRBD2
v_call: TRBV24-1
cdr3_aa: CATQLAGGYNEQFF

j_call: TRBJ1-4
d_call: .
v_call: TRBV9
cdr3_aa: CASSVATGNEKLFF

j_call: TRBJ2-3
d_call: .
v_call: TRBV6-2/TRBV6-3
cdr3_aa: CASSLGSRADTQYF

j_call: TRBJ1-6
d_call: TRBD1
v_call: TRBV19
cdr3_aa: CASSVIRDRNSPLHF

j_call: TRBJ1-1
d_call: .
v_call: TRBV9
cdr3_aa: CASSPTPGVEAFF

j_call: TRBJ2-3
d_call: TRBD1
v_call: TRBV15
cdr3_aa: CATSRVGTGSTDTQYF